The rows below give T cell receptor beta chains drawn from one sample of a study of vaccination effects on CD4 cells after COVID-19. These receptors lack a known antigen. Assay: immunoSEQ multiplex PCR; the TCRdb copy retains only in-frame clones and omits some. Of approximately 30,000 clones in the sample, roughly 63% were seen once. Here the sequenced sample was CD4+ T cells from PBMCs cultured with HCoV-229E spike peptides, taken before COVID-19 vaccination. These receptors originate from a human donor who received a COVID-19 vaccine. The CDR3 runs from the conserved cysteine through the conserved F or W. A D gene is named only where the DNA matches it firmly. Size is omitted from some rows. Given values are once, few, many or a class for expanded clones.

clone size: NA; D gene: TRBD2; CDR3 length: 15; V gene: TRBV3-1/TRBV3-2; J gene: TRBJ2-3; CDR3 DNA: TGTGCCAGCAGCCGCGGGAGGGTAAGCACAGATACGCAGTATTTT; CDR3 protein: CASSRGRVSTDTQYF
clone size: few; D gene: NA; CDR3 length: 13; V gene: TRBV14; J gene: TRBJ1-2; CDR3 DNA: TGTGCCAGCAGCCCGACCGCAAACTATGGCTACACCTTC; CDR3 protein: CASSPTANYGYTF
clone size: NA; D gene: TRBD2; CDR3 length: 16; V gene: TRBV14; J gene: TRBJ2-1; CDR3 DNA: TGTGCCAGCAGCCAGTTGACTAGCGGGGCCTACAATGAGCAGTTCTTC; CDR3 protein: CASSQLTSGAYNEQFF
clone size: NA; D gene: TRBD1; CDR3 length: 14; V gene: TRBV3-1/TRBV3-2; J gene: TRBJ1-2; CDR3 DNA: TGTGCCAGCAGCCAACAGGGGGCAGGTAGGAGCTACACCTTC; CDR3 protein: CASSQQGAGRSYTF
clone size: NA; D gene: NA; CDR3 length: 12; V gene: TRBV28; J gene: TRBJ1-2; CDR3 DNA: TGTGCCAGCAGTTTCAGGGACTATGGCTACACCTTC; CDR3 protein: CASSFRDYGYTF
clone size: NA; D gene: NA; CDR3 length: 11; V gene: TRBV11-2; J gene: TRBJ2-5; CDR3 DNA: TGTGCCAGCAGCTTACAAGAGACCCAGTACTTC; CDR3 protein: CASSLQETQYF
clone size: NA; D gene: NA; CDR3 length: 16; V gene: TRBV5-6; J gene: TRBJ2-7; CDR3 DNA: TGTGCCAGCAGCCCCCGTTTCGGCGAGAGCTCCTACGAGCAGTACTTC; CDR3 protein: CASSPRFGESSYEQYF
clone size: NA; D gene: NA; CDR3 length: 16; V gene: TRBV6-1; J gene: TRBJ1-5; CDR3 DNA: TGTGCCAGCAGTGGGGTGGGCATCGGCGGCAATCAGCCCCAGCATTTT; CDR3 protein: CASSGVGIGGNQPQHF
clone size: NA; D gene: NA; CDR3 length: 14; V gene: TRBV19; J gene: TRBJ2-5; CDR3 DNA: TGTGCCAGTCGTGACGGGGCCCTCCAAGAGACCCAGTACTTC; CDR3 protein: CASRDGALQETQYF
clone size: NA; D gene: NA; CDR3 length: 15; V gene: TRBV5-6; J gene: TRBJ2-4; CDR3 DNA: TGTGCCAGCAGCCAGAGGACCCCCTCCAAAAACATTCAGTACTTC; CDR3 protein: CASSQRTPSKNIQYF
clone size: NA; D gene: NA; CDR3 length: 14; V gene: TRBV30; J gene: TRBJ2-3; CDR3 DNA: TGTGCCTGGGAGATGAGCAGTAGCACAGATACGCAGTATTTT; CDR3 protein: CAWEMSSSTDTQYF
clone size: once; D gene: NA; CDR3 length: 14; V gene: TRBV3-1/TRBV3-2; J gene: TRBJ2-5; CDR3 DNA: TGTGCCAGCAGCTTAGTTGACGGGAAAGAGACCCAGTACTTC; CDR3 protein: CASSLVDGKETQYF
clone size: NA; D gene: NA; CDR3 length: 14; V gene: TRBV27; J gene: TRBJ2-1; CDR3 DNA: TGTGCCAGCAGTTGGCGGGGGCTCTACAATGAGCAGTTCTTC; CDR3 protein: CASSWRGLYNEQFF
clone size: NA; D gene: TRBD1; CDR3 length: 12; V gene: TRBV6-5; J gene: TRBJ1-2; CDR3 DNA: TGTGCCAGCAGTCTAGACAGGGACGGCTACACCTTC; CDR3 protein: CASSLDRDGYTF
clone size: NA; D gene: NA; CDR3 length: 13; V gene: TRBV12-3/TRBV12-4; J gene: TRBJ1-1; CDR3 DNA: TGTGCCAGCACATTGCGGGGTAGCACTGAAGCTTTCTTT; CDR3 protein: CASTLRGSTEAFF
clone size: NA; D gene: NA; CDR3 length: 14; V gene: TRBV14; J gene: TRBJ1-2; CDR3 DNA: TGTGCCAGCAGCCGTAGCGGGCGGAACTATGGCTACACCTTC; CDR3 protein: CASSRSGRNYGYTF
clone size: NA; D gene: NA; CDR3 length: 18; V gene: TRBV6-1; J gene: TRBJ1-3; CDR3 DNA: TGTGCCAGCAGTGATAGGGGCATTCAGGTAAAGGCTGGAAACACCATATATTTT; CDR3 protein: CASSDRGIQVKAGNTIYF
clone size: NA; D gene: NA; CDR3 length: 15; V gene: TRBV4-1; J gene: TRBJ1-2; CDR3 DNA: TGCGCCAGCAGCCAAGACCCGAAAGCTAACTATGGCTACACCTTC; CDR3 protein: CASSQDPKANYGYTF
clone size: few; D gene: NA; CDR3 length: 11; V gene: TRBV20-1; J gene: TRBJ1-1; CDR3 DNA: TGCAGTGCTGGTACGAACACTGAAGCTTTCTTT; CDR3 protein: CSAGTNTEAFF
clone size: NA; D gene: NA; CDR3 length: 14; V gene: TRBV28; J gene: TRBJ1-2; CDR3 DNA: TGTGCCAGCAGTTTGGTACAGGGAGTTGAGGGCTACACCTTC; CDR3 protein: CASSLVQGVEGYTF
clone size: NA; D gene: NA; CDR3 length: 16; V gene: TRBV19; J gene: TRBJ1-4; CDR3 DNA: TGTGCCAGTAGTATCGCGGCCCCGGACCGCAATGAAAAACTGTTTTTT; CDR3 protein: CASSIAAPDRNEKLFF
clone size: NA; D gene: TRBD1; CDR3 length: 14; V gene: TRBV6-5; J gene: TRBJ2-7; CDR3 DNA: TGTGCCAGCAGTTACAACAGGGGGTCCTACGAGCAGTACTTC; CDR3 protein: CASSYNRGSYEQYF
clone size: few; D gene: NA; CDR3 length: 18; V gene: TRBV7-6; J gene: TRBJ1-2; CDR3 DNA: TGTGCCAGCAGCTTAGAAGGTTCACGGCAGGGCCCCATCGCGGGCTACACCTTC; CDR3 protein: CASSLEGSRQGPIAGYTF
clone size: many; D gene: NA; CDR3 length: 12; V gene: TRBV29-1; J gene: TRBJ2-5; CDR3 DNA: TGCAGCGTTGCGCGGGGACAAGAGACCCAGTACTTC; CDR3 protein: CSVARGQETQYF
clone size: NA; D gene: TRBD2; CDR3 length: 15; V gene: TRBV6-5; J gene: TRBJ2-3; CDR3 DNA: TGTGCCAGCAGTCGGACTAGCGGGATCCCAGATACGCAGTATTTT; CDR3 protein: CASSRTSGIPDTQYF
clone size: once; D gene: NA; CDR3 length: 12; V gene: TRBV19; J gene: TRBJ1-1; CDR3 DNA: TGTGCCAGTAGTGGTAGGGCCATTGAAGCTTTCTTT; CDR3 protein: CASSGRAIEAFF
clone size: once; D gene: TRBD2; CDR3 length: 13; V gene: TRBV12-3/TRBV12-4; J gene: TRBJ2-1; CDR3 DNA: TGTGCCAGCAGAAGTAGCGGGAGTGGCGAGCAGTTCTTC; CDR3 protein: CASRSSGSGEQFF
clone size: NA; D gene: NA; CDR3 length: 14; V gene: TRBV19; J gene: TRBJ1-5; CDR3 DNA: TGTGCCAGTCGATTGGGGCCCGTGGGGCAGCCCCAGCATTTT; CDR3 protein: CASRLGPVGQPQHF
clone size: NA; D gene: NA; CDR3 length: 16; V gene: TRBV6-5; J gene: TRBJ1-1; CDR3 DNA: TGTGCCAGCAGTTACTCGATGCGGGGGGCAGACACTGAAGCTTTCTTT; CDR3 protein: CASSYSMRGADTEAFF
clone size: NA; D gene: TRBD1; CDR3 length: 18; V gene: TRBV19; J gene: TRBJ1-5; CDR3 DNA: TGTGCCAGTAGTAGGCTCCCGGGACAGGGGATAGGAAATCAGCCCCAGCATTTT; CDR3 protein: CASSRLPGQGIGNQPQHF
clone size: NA; D gene: NA; CDR3 length: 13; V gene: TRBV5-1; J gene: TRBJ2-2; CDR3 DNA: TGCGCCAGCAGGGACAGTTTCACCGGGGAGCTGTTTTTT; CDR3 protein: CASRDSFTGELFF
clone size: NA; D gene: NA; CDR3 length: 12; V gene: TRBV5-4; J gene: TRBJ1-4; CDR3 DNA: TGTGCCAGCAGCGAACAACAGGAAAAACTGTTTTTT; CDR3 protein: CASSEQQEKLFF
clone size: NA; D gene: NA; CDR3 length: 14; V gene: TRBV7-2; J gene: TRBJ2-2; CDR3 DNA: TGTGCCAGCAGCCCCCGGGACGACACCGGGGAGCTGTTTTTT; CDR3 protein: CASSPRDDTGELFF
clone size: NA; D gene: NA; CDR3 length: 18; V gene: TRBV15; J gene: TRBJ1-6; CDR3 DNA: TGTGCCACCAGCAGACGCCTCATGACTGGGGGCTATAATTCACCCCTCCACTTT; CDR3 protein: CATSRRLMTGGYNSPLHF
clone size: NA; D gene: NA; CDR3 length: 15; V gene: TRBV19; J gene: TRBJ1-1; CDR3 DNA: TGTGCCAGTAGTATAGATGGTGGAGGGACCCCTGAAGCTTTCTTT; CDR3 protein: CASSIDGGGTPEAFF
clone size: NA; D gene: NA; CDR3 length: 16; V gene: TRBV6-1; J gene: TRBJ2-3; CDR3 DNA: TGTGCCAGCAGTGAAATGGAGGGGAACATAAAAGATACGCAGTATTTT; CDR3 protein: CASSEMEGNIKDTQYF
clone size: NA; D gene: NA; CDR3 length: 11; V gene: TRBV5-8; J gene: TRBJ2-7; CDR3 DNA: TGTGCCAGCAGCTTGGCCTACGAGCAGTACTTC; CDR3 protein: CASSLAYEQYF
clone size: NA; D gene: NA; CDR3 length: 15; V gene: TRBV19; J gene: TRBJ1-2; CDR3 DNA: TGTGCCAGTCACACAACTGGGGAACAGGGTTATGGCTACACCTTC; CDR3 protein: CASHTTGEQGYGYTF
clone size: few; D gene: TRBD1; CDR3 length: 13; V gene: TRBV30; J gene: TRBJ1-6; CDR3 DNA: TGTGCCTGTACAGGGGGCCCAGGACCACCCCTCCACTTT; CDR3 protein: CACTGGPGPPLHF
clone size: NA; D gene: TRBD2; CDR3 length: 15; V gene: TRBV5-4; J gene: TRBJ2-2; CDR3 DNA: TGTGCCAGCAGCTTCGGGGAGGGTGGCACCGGGGAGCTGTTTTTT; CDR3 protein: CASSFGEGGTGELFF
clone size: NA; D gene: NA; CDR3 length: 15; V gene: TRBV7-9; J gene: TRBJ1-4; CDR3 DNA: TGTGCCAGCAGCCGCCAGGGCGGGTTCGAGGAAAAACTGTTTTTT; CDR3 protein: CASSRQGGFEEKLFF